What follows are 20 T cell receptor beta chains derived from one specimen sequenced in a study of response to subunit inactivated influenza vaccine. Each CDR3 protein is one row after TCRdb ran MiXCR on the RT-PCR reads. Here the sample spans around 710,000 distinct CDR3 sequences, roughly 13% being singletons. This specimen consisted of PBMCs from blood, obtained 14 days before vaccination. The receptors derive from a man aged 45-65 years who received an inactivated influenza vaccine.

This clonotype has a handful of counts. The chain recombines TRBV4-3 with TRBJ2-3; no reliable D call. This CDR3 region has 15 residues. The V end was cut by 0 bases, the J end by 5 bases, with 12 bases between. Germline CDR1 reads LGHNA; CDR2 reads YSLEER. CDR3 bases: TGCGCCAGCAGCCAAGATGAATCCCGCGGAGATACGCAGTATTTT. It translates to CASSQDESRGDTQYF.

The chain employs TRBV6-1 and TRBJ2-3; unclear D gene. V shed 8 bases and J shed 4 bases, with 10 bases lying between them. From germline, CDR1 is MNHNS and CDR2 SASEGT. The CDR3 is 12 residues long. The CDR3 DNA follows: TGTGCCAGCTTGAAACATCCAGATACGCAGTATTTT. This codes for CASLKHPDTQYF.

In DNA form, the CDR3 reads TGTGCCAGCAGCTTTCGGACAGGCCTCACAGATACGCAGTATTTT. Protein sequence: CASSFRTGLTDTQYF. The chain couples TRBV11-2 to TRBJ2-3; 7 nucleotides align to TRBD1. Germline assignment: CDR1 SGHAT and CDR2 FQNNGV. With 3 bases clipped from V and 2 bases from J, the junction kept 5 bases outside the gene matches. The CDR3 length is 15 residues.

This clonotype was counted at least ten times. The chain employs TRBV11-2 and TRBJ2-1; 11 bases line up with TRBD2. The CDR3 length is 13 residues. Trimming at V came to 5 bases and at J to 10 bases, leaving 4 bases not matched to a gene. Germline lookup yields CDR1 SGHAT and CDR2 FQNNGV. The CDR3 region has the DNA TGTGCCAGCAGCAACCGACTAGCGGGAGAGCAGTTCTTC. Translation: CASSNRLAGEQFF.

J is TRBJ2-5 and V is TRBV4-2; 9 bases are a match to TRBD2. This CDR3 has 16 residues. Germline-derived CDR1 and CDR2 are LGHNA and YNFKEQ. J lost 3 bases, V lost 3 bases, and 8 bases had no gene match. CDR3 protein: CASSQEGGGREETQYF. CDR3 DNA: TGTGCCAGCAGCCAGGAAGGAGGCGGGAGGGAAGAGACCCAGTACTTC.

This clonotype has just a few counts. The chain links TRBV4-3 to TRBJ2-1; D remains unclear. The germline CDR1 and CDR2 sequences are LGHNA and YSLEER. Trimming took off 3 bases at V and 2 bases at J, with 14 bases between the two ends. This CDR3 has 16 residues. Here the CDR3 reads CASSHHALAPYNEQFF. The CDR3 coding sequence is TGCGCCAGCAGCCACCATGCCTTGGCCCCCTACAATGAGCAGTTCTTC.

This rearrangement joins TRBV5-1 to TRBJ2-2; 9 nucleotides align to TRBD1. CDR3 length: 14 amino acids. The J segment lost 8 bases and the V segment lost 2 bases, leaving 4 bases of the junction unmatched. CDR1 and CDR2 (germline): SGHRS, YFSETQ. CDR3 sequence reads: CASSFRDRDGELFF. DNA for the CDR3: TGCGCCAGCAGCTTCCGGGACAGGGATGGGGAGCTGTTTTTT.

This clonotype was seen only a few times. In DNA form, the CDR3 reads TGTGCCACCAGTGATGTGGACACCAGCTACAATGAGCAGTTCTTC. Its translation is CATSDVDTSYNEQFF. This chain joins TRBV24-1 and TRBJ2-1, with D perhaps matching TRBD1 (5 bases). Germline V gene lookup returns CDR1 KGHDR and CDR2 SFDVKD. V shed 3 bases and J shed 3 bases, with 11 bases lying between them. The CDR3 length is 15 residues.

The chain couples TRBV3-1 to TRBJ2-6; possible D gene TRBD2, 6 bases. Trimming took off 3 bases at V and 2 bases at J, with 11 bases between the two ends. The CDR3 contains 16 residues. Germline V gives CDR1 LGHDT, CDR2 YNNKEL (reference sequence). DNA for the CDR3: TGTGCCAGCAGCCAGGGGGGTACTGCTGGGGCCAACGTCCTGACTTTC. Translation gives CASSQGGTAGANVLTF.

The J gene is TRBJ2-3, the V gene TRBV12-3 or TRBV12-4; TRBD2 aligns across 15 bases. V dropped 4 bases and J dropped 7; count of bases not matched to a gene: 3. The CDR3 is 15 residues long. The CDR3 protein is CASSWTSGRVNTQYF. For the CDR3, the DNA is TGTGCCAGCAGTTGGACTAGCGGGAGGGTAAATACGCAGTATTTT.

The rearrangement joins TRBV29-1 to TRBJ2-3; TRBD2 is a possible D gene (6 bases). There are 16 residues in the CDR3. Trimming took 2 bases from V and 2 from J, leaving 17 bases between them. Germline assignment: CDR1 SQVTM and CDR2 ANQGSEA. CDR3 DNA: TGCAGCGTTGAAAAAGGCCGATCGGGAGTCACAGATACGCAGTATTTT. Translating it yields CSVEKGRSGVTDTQYF.

The rearrangement links TRBV7-2 to TRBJ1-1; tentatively, D is TRBD1 (5 bases). The ends were cut back, 5 bases at V and 11 bases at J, with 21 bases in the middle. The CDR3 is 14 residues long. Germline V gives CDR1 SGHTA, CDR2 FQGNSA. This CDR3 is CASSLPASGAFAFF. In DNA form, the CDR3 reads TGTGCCAGCAGCCTACCAGCCTCCGGGGCTTTTGCTTTCTTT.

This clonotype was seen a few times. The chain recombines TRBV4-1 with TRBJ2-1, with 7 positions matching TRBD2. Trimming removed 1 base from V and 7 bases from J; junction bases left unmatched: 10. Germline V gene lookup returns CDR1 MGHRA and CDR2 YSYEKL. The CDR3 is 16 amino acids. The CDR3 coding sequence is TGCGCCAGCAGCCAAGTATCCGGGGGAGGGTGGAATGAGCAGTTCTTC. Its protein is CASSQVSGGGWNEQFF.

This clonotype was counted many times. The chain couples TRBV7-2 to TRBJ1-2; no firm D call. The CDR3 has 13 residues. Germline assignment: CDR1 SGHTA and CDR2 FQGNSA. V gave up 1 base and J gave up 8 bases, with 11 bases separating them. CDR3 region: CASSLEAGGGYTF. The CDR3, as DNA: TGTGCCAGCAGCTTAGAGGCAGGCGGGGGCTACACCTTC.

The V call is TRBV28, the J call TRBJ2-5; 7 positions agree with TRBD1. The V gene end was trimmed by 8 bases and the J gene end by 5 bases; junction bases not matched to a gene: 11. The CDR3 runs 14 residues. Germline CDR1 MDHEN, CDR2 SYDVKM. The CDR3 region is CASAVQGQLETQYF. CDR3 DNA: TGTGCCAGCGCGGTACAGGGGCAACTGGAGACCCAGTACTTC.

This clonotype showed up just a few times. V usage is TRBV7-2 and J usage is TRBJ2-7, with D perhaps matching TRBD1 (5 bases). Trimming took 1 base from V and 5 from J, leaving 12 bases between them. In germline, CDR1 is SGHTA, CDR2 FQGNSA. The CDR3 consists of 14 residues. The CDR3 region is CASSLGQGEHEQYF. DNA for the CDR3: TGTGCCAGCAGCTTAGGGCAGGGTGAACACGAGCAGTACTTC. The full variable domain, completed using reference TRBV7-2 and TRBJ2-7, is GAGVSQSPSNKVTEKGKDVELRCDPISGHTALYWYRQSLGQGLEFLIYFQGNSAPDKSGLPSDRFSAERTGGSVSTLTIQRTQQEDSAVYLCASSLGQGEHEQYFGPGTRLTVT.

The rearrangement links TRBV29-1 to TRBJ1-2, with D tentatively TRBD1 (5 bases). The CDR3 runs 11 residues. Per the germline V gene, CDR1 is SQVTM and CDR2 is ANQGSEA. The CDR3 nucleotides are TGCTCAGCGGTCAGGGCCGTTGGCTACACCTTC. It codes for CSAVRAVGYTF.

The rearrangement uses TRBV20-1 and TRBJ1-2, with 7 bases lining up with TRBD1. The CDR3 loop spans 14 amino acids. The germline gives CDR1 DFQATT, CDR2 SNEGSKA (reference sequence). With 6 bases clipped from V and 8 bases from J, the junction kept 15 bases outside the gene matches. CDR3 amino acids: CSARRDRDLRGYTF. The CDR3 DNA follows: TGCAGTGCCCGGAGAGACAGGGATCTAAGAGGCTACACCTTC.

Only a few counts were recorded for this clonotype. The chain has TRBV3-1 and TRBJ2-5; no clear D gene. Germline assignment: CDR1 LGHDT and CDR2 YNNKEL (reference sequence). This CDR3 contains 14 residues. Deletions cut 1 base from V and 1 base from J, with 7 bases between. The CDR3 protein is CASSQGLGQETQYF. CDR3 bases: TGTGCCAGCAGCCAAGGTCTAGGCCAAGAGACCCAGTACTTC.

In its sample, this clonotype was seen a few times. The V call is TRBV6-2 or TRBV6-3, the J call TRBJ2-2; 7 nucleotides agree with TRBD2. J gave up 3 bases and V 0 bases, and 1 base lay outside the gene matches. Germline-derived CDR1 and CDR2 are MNHEY and SVGEGT. This CDR3 is built from 15 residues. CDR3 nucleotides: TGTGCCAGCAGTTACTCCCTAGCGGACACCGGGGAGCTGTTTTTT. Protein product: CASSYSLADTGELFF.